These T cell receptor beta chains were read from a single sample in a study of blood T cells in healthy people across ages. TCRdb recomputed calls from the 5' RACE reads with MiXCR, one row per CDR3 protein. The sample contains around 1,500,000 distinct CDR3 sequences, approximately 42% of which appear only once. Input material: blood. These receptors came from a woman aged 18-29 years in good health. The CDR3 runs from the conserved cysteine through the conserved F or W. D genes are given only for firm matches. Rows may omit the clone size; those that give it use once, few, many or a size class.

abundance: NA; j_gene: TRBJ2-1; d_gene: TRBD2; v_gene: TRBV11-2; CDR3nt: TGTGCCAGCAGCTTAGTCGGGACTAGCGGGAGGGCCTCCCCGGCCTACAATGAGCAGTTCTTC; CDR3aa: CASSLVGTSGRASPAYNEQFF
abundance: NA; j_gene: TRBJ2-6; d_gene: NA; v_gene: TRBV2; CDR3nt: TGTGCCAGCAGTGAAGTTCAGAGCTCTGGGGCCAACGTCCTGACTTTC; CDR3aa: CASSEVQSSGANVLTF
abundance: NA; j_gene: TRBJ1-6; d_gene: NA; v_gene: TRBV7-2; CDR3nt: TGTGCCAGCAGCCGAACCGCAGGGGCCGATTCACCCCTCCACTTT; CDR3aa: CASSRTAGADSPLHF
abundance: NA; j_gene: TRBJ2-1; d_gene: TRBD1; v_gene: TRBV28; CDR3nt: TGTGCCAGCACCCCAACGGACAGGTTTTACAATGAGCAGTTCTTC; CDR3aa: CASTPTDRFYNEQFF
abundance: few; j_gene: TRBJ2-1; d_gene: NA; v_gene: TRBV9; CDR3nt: TGTGCCAGCAGCGTAGTTCCAGCGGGCGGTGCCCATGAGCAGTTCTTC; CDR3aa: CASSVVPAGGAHEQFF
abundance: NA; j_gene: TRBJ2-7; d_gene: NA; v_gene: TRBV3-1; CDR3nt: TGTGCCAGCAGCCAAGTAAGCGGCCACGAGCAGTACTTC; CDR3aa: CASSQVSGHEQYF
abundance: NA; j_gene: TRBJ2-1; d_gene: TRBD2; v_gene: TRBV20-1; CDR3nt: TGCAGTGCTACGACTAGCGGGAGGGCCAGTGTCAATGAGCAGTTCTTC; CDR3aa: CSATTSGRASVNEQFF
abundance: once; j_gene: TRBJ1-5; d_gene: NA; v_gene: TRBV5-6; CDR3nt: TGTGCCAGCAGTGCGGGGAAGGGGCCCCAGCATTTT; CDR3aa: CASSAGKGPQHF
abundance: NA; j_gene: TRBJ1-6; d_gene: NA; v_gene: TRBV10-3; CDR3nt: TGTACCATCAGTAACCGGGACGGCTATAATTCACCCCTCCACTTT; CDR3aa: CTISNRDGYNSPLHF
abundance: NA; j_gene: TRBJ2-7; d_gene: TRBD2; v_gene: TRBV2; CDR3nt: TGTGCCAGCAGTACAGGGACTAGCGGAAACTACGAGCAGTACTTC; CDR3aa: CASSTGTSGNYEQYF
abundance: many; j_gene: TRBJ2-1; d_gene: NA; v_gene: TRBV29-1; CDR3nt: TGCAGCGTTGCGGGGGCTTCGACCTACAATGAGCAGTTCTTC; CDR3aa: CSVAGASTYNEQFF
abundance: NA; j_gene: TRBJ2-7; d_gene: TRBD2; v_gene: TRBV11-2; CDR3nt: TGTGCCAGCAGCCAGACTAGCGGCACTACCTACGAGCAGTACTTC; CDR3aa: CASSQTSGTTYEQYF
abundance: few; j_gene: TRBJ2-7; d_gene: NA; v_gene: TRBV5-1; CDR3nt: TGCGCCAGCAGCGCGGACTACTTATCTAATGAGCAGTACTTC; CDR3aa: CASSADYLSNEQYF